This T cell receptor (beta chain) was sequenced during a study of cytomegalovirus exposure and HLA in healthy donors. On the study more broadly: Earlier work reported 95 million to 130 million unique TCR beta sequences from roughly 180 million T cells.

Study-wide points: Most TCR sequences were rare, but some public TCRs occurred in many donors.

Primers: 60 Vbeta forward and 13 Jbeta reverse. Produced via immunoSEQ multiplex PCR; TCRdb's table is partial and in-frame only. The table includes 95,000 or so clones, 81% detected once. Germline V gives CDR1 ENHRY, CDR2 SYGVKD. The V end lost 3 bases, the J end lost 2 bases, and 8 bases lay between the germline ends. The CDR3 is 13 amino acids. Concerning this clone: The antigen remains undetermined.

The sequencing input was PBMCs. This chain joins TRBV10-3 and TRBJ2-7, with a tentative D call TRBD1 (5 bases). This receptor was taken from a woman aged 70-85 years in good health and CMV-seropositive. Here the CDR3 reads CAISDATAYEQYF. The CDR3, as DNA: TGTGCCATCAGTGATGCGACAGCCTACGAGCAGTACTTC.